This T cell receptor beta chain was found in a study of blood T cell repertoires in COVID-19. Study overall: Some COVID-19 samples were acute and others convalescent; all came from the United States, Italy and Spain. The analysed material was cDNA or gDNA that came from T cells, B-cell-depleted T cells, or PBMCs.

V was trimmed by 0 bases and J by 1 base, leaving 13 bases between them. Germline CDR1 and CDR2: SGHKS and YYEKEE (reference sequence). There are 16 residues in the CDR3. Study processing details: Amplification from reference gene primers served as the basis for estimated nucleated cell counts. Repertoires were generated with immunoSEQ multiplex PCR, while TCRdb's copy carries only in-frame clones and drops some. That table is the source of V, J and clone size, and D and trimming were worked out from the DNA. The table has 150,000 to 200,000 clones, approximately 80% seen once. Material: peripheral blood. This clonotype was obtained from a human donor with acute or convalescent COVID-19. The donor label of this sample is uncertain. The chain carries TRBV5-5 and TRBJ1-2; tentatively, D is TRBD1 (6 bases). CDR3: CASSLGSRGSNYGYTF. In DNA, the CDR3 is TGTGCCAGCAGCTTGGGATCCAGGGGCAGTAACTATGGCTACACCTTC.